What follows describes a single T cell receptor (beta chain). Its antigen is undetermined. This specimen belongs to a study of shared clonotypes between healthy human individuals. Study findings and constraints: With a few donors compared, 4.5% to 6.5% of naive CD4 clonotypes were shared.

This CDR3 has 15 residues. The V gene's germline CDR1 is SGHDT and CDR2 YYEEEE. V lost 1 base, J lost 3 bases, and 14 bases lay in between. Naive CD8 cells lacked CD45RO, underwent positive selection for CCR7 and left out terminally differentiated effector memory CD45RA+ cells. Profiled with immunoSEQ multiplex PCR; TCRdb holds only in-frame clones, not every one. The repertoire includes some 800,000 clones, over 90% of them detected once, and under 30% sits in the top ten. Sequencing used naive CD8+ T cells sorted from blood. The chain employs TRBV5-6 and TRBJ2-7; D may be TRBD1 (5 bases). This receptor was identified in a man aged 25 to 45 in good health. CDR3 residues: CASSLPGRGHYEQYF. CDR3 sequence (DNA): TGTGCCAGCAGCTTGCCCGGAAGGGGTCACTACGAGCAGTACTTC.